Included here is one T cell receptor beta chain sequence, with context. What it recognizes is unknown. The repertoire was sequenced with immunoSEQ multiplex PCR; TCRdb's copy has only in-frame clones and lacks some. The data show tens of thousands of clones, about 79% seen once. This sample was included in a study of radiotherapy plus CTLA-4 blockade in lung cancer. Turning to the study itself: Of all patients, around 18% responded objectively and approximately 29% showed disease control. Study conclusions and caveats: After radiotherapy and ipilimumab, tumor-derived clones expanded in peripheral blood. Best predicting response, reportedly, were early blood T cell clone dynamics, with interferon-beta.

Germline V CDR1 and CDR2: MNHEY, SVGAGI. Between the trimmed V and J ends, which lost 7 bases and 0 bases, there was a span of 9 bases. CDR3 length equals 14 residues. Focal radiation was given together with CTLA-4 blockade (ipilimumab) to patients with chemo-refractory metastatic non-small-cell lung cancer. This sequence originates from a human donor with non-small cell lung cancer who had a partial response to radiotherapy plus ipilimumab. Some clones in this sample may be carry-over from other donors' samples. This specimen consisted of peripheral blood, obtained from a patient treated with radiotherapy plus ipilimumab. The genes are TRBV6-5 and TRBJ2-2; D gene unclear. The CDR3 DNA reads TGTGCCAGCACGGAGCACCCGAACACCGGGGAGCTGTTTTTT. It encodes CASTEHPNTGELFF.